These 22 T cell receptor beta chains came from one sample sequenced in a study of T cell repertoires in cytomegalovirus infection. The antigens these receptors bind are not known. TCRdb re-analysed the reads in MiXCR, keeping a single row per CDR3 protein. The sample lists some 110,000 distinct CDR3 sequences, 10% occurring once. The source material was PBMCs, sequenced either directly or after in vitro stimulation (not recorded which). These TCRs come from a human donor in good health (CMV status not recorded). Some clones in this sample may be carry-over from other donors' samples.

This clonotype has a handful of counts. The rearrangement links TRBV20-1 to TRBJ2-5, with TRBD2 matching over 8 bases. The CDR3 length is 14 residues. With 4 bases clipped from V and 5 bases from J, the junction kept 9 bases outside the gene matches. CDR1 and CDR2 (germline): DFQATT, SNEGSKA (reference sequence). The DNA of the CDR3 is TGCAGTGCTATTCCCGGACTAGCAGGGGAGACCCAGTACTTC. Translation gives CSAIPGLAGETQYF.

This clonotype was seen repeatedly, ten times or more. V gene TRBV7-2 combines with J gene TRBJ2-7; D is unclear. The CDR3 covers 13 residues. Germline V gives CDR1 SGHTA, CDR2 FQGNSA. Deletions cut 5 bases from V and 4 bases from J, with 12 bases between. CDR3 sequence reads: CASSPSSVYEQYV. The CDR3 region has the DNA TGTGCCAGCAGCCCCAGTTCAGTGTACGAGCAGTACGTC.

As for this clonotype: A much larger clone lies a single base off, so this may be a read error. This chain connects TRBV12-3 or TRBV12-4 to TRBJ2-1, with D possibly TRBD2 on 6 matching bases. Trimming left V 6 bases short and J 10 bases short, with 16 bases between. The CDR3 extends over 13 amino acids. CDR3 sequence: CASSRQAGAEQFF. Written as DNA, the CDR3 is TGTGCCAGCAGCCGACAAGCGGGTGCGGAGCAGTTCTTC.

The sample holds many counts of this clonotype. This chain connects TRBV7-2 to TRBJ2-5; either TRBD1 or TRBD2 may fit D (5 bases each). Per the germline V gene, CDR1 is SGHTA and CDR2 is FQGNSA. The length of the CDR3 is 12 residues. V was trimmed by 2 bases and J by 9 bases, leaving 10 bases between them. The CDR3 spells CASSLLGVPQYF. The CDR3 region has the DNA TGTGCCAGCAGCTTACTGGGGGTTCCCCAGTACTTC.

Ten or more counts support this clonotype. J is TRBJ1-3 and V is TRBV7-9, with D perhaps matching TRBD1 (6 bases). CDR3 size: 15 residues. Germline CDR1 and CDR2: SEHNR and FQNEAQ (reference sequence). The germline V and J ends were trimmed by 4 bases and 4 bases, with 14 bases remaining between them. This chain's CDR3 is CASSSTGAVGNTIYF. CDR3 in DNA: TGTGCCAGCAGCTCGACAGGCGCGGTCGGAAACACCATATATTTT.

This clonotype was seen many times. The chain joins TRBV7-2 to TRBJ2-7, with 8 bases aligning to TRBD2. CDR1 and CDR2 (germline): SGHTA, FQGNSA. V lost 3 bases and J lost 7; bases outside the gene matches: 5. The CDR3 contains 13 residues. The CDR3 nucleotides are TGTGCCAGCAGCTTGGCCGGGAGGGTTGAGCAGTACTTC. Translated: CASSLAGRVEQYF.

This clonotype occurred many times. V gene TRBV7-8 combines with J gene TRBJ2-1; the D gene is possibly TRBD2 (5 bases). There are 13 residues in the CDR3. Per the germline V gene, CDR1 is SGHVS and CDR2 is FQNEAQ. The germline V and J ends were trimmed by 2 bases and 5 bases, with 7 bases remaining between them. CDR3 residues: CASSLLAHNEQFF. The CDR3 coding sequence is TGTGCCAGCAGCTTACTAGCACACAATGAGCAGTTCTTC.

This clonotype has at least ten counts. The J gene is TRBJ2-1, the V gene TRBV5-1; tentatively, D is TRBD2 (6 bases). V lost 4 bases to trimming and J lost 4 bases, with 24 bases between them. This CDR3 is built from 18 residues. CDR1 and CDR2 from the germline V gene are SGHRS and YFSETQ. This chain's CDR3 is CASSGPGLTNNPYNEQFF. Written as DNA, the CDR3 is TGCGCCAGCAGCGGTCCGGGACTTACCAATAACCCATACAATGAGCAGTTCTTC.

The rearrangement uses TRBV27 and TRBJ1-4; TRBD1 might be the D (5 bases). Germline CDR1 and CDR2: MNHEY and SMNVEV (reference sequence). Trimming cost V 10 bases and J 3 bases, with 21 bases left between them. The CDR3 is made up of 16 amino acids. The CDR3 region is CATKTGRGRANEKLFF. CDR3 bases: TGTGCCACCAAGACGGGGAGGGGACGAGCTAATGAAAAACTGTTTTTT.

This rearrangement joins TRBV5-5 to TRBJ1-2, with a tentative D call TRBD1 (5 bases). V dropped 4 bases and J dropped 4 bases, with 11 bases sitting between them. The CDR3 consists of 13 residues. Germline values: CDR1 SGHKS, CDR2 YYEKEE (reference sequence). CDR3 in amino acids: CASSPDGGYGYTF. The DNA for the CDR3 is TGTGCCAGCAGCCCCGATGGGGGCTATGGCTACACCTTC.

This clonotype has at least ten counts. J is TRBJ2-1 and V is TRBV7-2; D perhaps matches TRBD1 (6 bases). The CDR3 totals 16 residues. Trimming pared 5 bases from V and 1 base from J, leaving 15 bases between. Germline V CDR1 and CDR2: SGHTA, FQGNSA. The CDR3 is CASSPQAQGSYNEQFF. DNA of the CDR3: TGTGCCAGCAGCCCGCAGGCCCAGGGGTCCTACAATGAGCAGTTCTTC.

This clonotype has only a few counts. The chain is built from TRBV10-2 and TRBJ2-7; 9 positions agree with TRBD2. Per the germline V gene, CDR1 is WSHSY and CDR2 is SAAADI. V lost 6 bases, J lost 5 bases, and 8 bases stayed unmatched. CDR3 length: 14 residues. The CDR3 DNA reads as TGCGCCAGCAGGATAGCGGGAGCGTTGAACGAGCAGTACGTC. As protein: CASRIAGALNEQYV.

This clonotype was observed many times. DNA of the CDR3: TGTGCCAGCAGCTCGGGGCCAGGGACCAAAAACATTCAGTACTTC. Translating gives CASSSGPGTKNIQYF. This rearrangement joins TRBV7-2 to TRBJ2-4, with D perhaps TRBD1 or TRBD2 (5 bases each). CDR3 length equals 15 residues. Germline CDR1 SGHTA, CDR2 FQGNSA. Trimming cost V 4 bases and J 2 bases, with 12 bases left between them.

The chain employs TRBV11-2 and TRBJ2-7; possibly TRBD2 for D (6 bases). Germline V lookup: CDR1 SGHAT, CDR2 FQNNGV. The CDR3 has 14 amino acids. The V gene lost 6 bases and the J gene lost 2 bases, with 14 bases spanning the gap. CDR3 nucleotides: TGTGCCAGCAGGAGGGCGGGGAGGACCTACGAGCAGTACTTC. Its protein is CASRRAGRTYEQYF.

This clonotype was seen repeatedly, ten times or more. This chain links TRBV28 with TRBJ2-3, with D maybe TRBD2 (6 bases). Between the trimmed V and J ends, which lost 7 bases and 2 bases, there was a span of 13 bases. The CDR3 totals 14 residues. Germline CDR1 MDHEN, CDR2 SYDVKM. The chain's CDR3 is CASNGRGPTDTQYF. CDR3 nucleotides: TGTGCCAGCAACGGGCGGGGCCCCACAGATACGCAGTATTTT.

This clonotype was seen repeatedly, ten times or more. The chain is built from TRBV7-6 and TRBJ2-1, with TRBD2 matching over 12 bases. CDR3 length: 15 amino acids. The V gene end was trimmed by 7 bases and the J gene end by 7 bases; junction bases not matched to a gene: 8. Germline assignment: CDR1 SGHVS and CDR2 FNYEAQ. This chain's CDR3 is CASILAGGPQNEQFF. The CDR3 nucleotides are TGTGCCAGCATTCTAGCGGGAGGGCCCCAAAATGAGCAGTTCTTC.

This clonotype was seen only a few times. This chain connects TRBV4-1 to TRBJ2-1, with D perhaps matching TRBD2 (6 bases). The CDR3 consists of 13 residues. The germline gives CDR1 MGHRA, CDR2 YSYEKL. Trimming removed 0 bases at V and 13 bases at J, with 13 bases between. The CDR3 sequence is CASSQELGGVQFF. In DNA form, the CDR3 reads TGCGCCAGCAGCCAAGAACTAGGCGGGGTTCAGTTCTTC.

V and J are TRBV7-2 and TRBJ2-1, with D unclear. The CDR3 contains 13 residues. V lost 5 bases and J 8 bases, leaving 13 bases between the germline ends. The germline V gene has CDR1 SGHTA and CDR2 FQGNSA. The CDR3 loop is CASSPEVGDEQFF. The CDR3 bases are TGTGCCAGCAGCCCCGAGGTGGGCGATGAGCAGTTCTTC.

This clonotype was seen ten or more times. The V call is TRBV6-2 or TRBV6-3, the J call TRBJ1-1; TRBD1 agrees at 8 bases. The CDR3 length is 15 residues. V trimming: 0 bases; J trimming: 4 bases; junction bases outside the gene matches: 4. The germline gives CDR1 MNHEY, CDR2 SVGEGT. The DNA of the CDR3 is TGTGCCAGCAGTTACTCCGGCCAGGGGGCCACTGAAGCTTTCTTT. Encoded protein: CASSYSGQGATEAFF.

This clonotype was observed a handful of times. CDR3 nucleotides: TGTGCCAGCAGCTTGGTGGTTAACGGGGCCAACGTCCTGACTTTC. This translates into CASSLVVNGANVLTF. J is TRBJ2-6 and V is TRBV7-9; D not resolved. CDR3 length: 15 amino acids. The V end was cut by 3 bases, the J end by 4 bases, with 10 bases between. The V gene's germline CDR1 is SEHNR and CDR2 FQNEAQ (reference sequence).

This clonotype was detected ten times or more. The V and J genes are TRBV6-2 or TRBV6-3 and TRBJ2-1; TRBD2 matches 11 bases. The CDR3 runs to 14 residues. V was pared by 2 bases and J by 6 bases, with 0 bases of the junction left unmatched. CDR1 MNHEY and CDR2 SVGEGT come from the germline V gene. Written as DNA, the CDR3 is TGTGCCAGCAGTTACACTAGCGGGAGCAATGAGCAGTTCTTC. It yields the protein CASSYTSGSNEQFF.

This clonotype has a count of ten or more. The genes are TRBV7-9 and TRBJ2-7; 13 bases are shared with TRBD2. This CDR3 spans 15 amino acids. The germline V gene has CDR1 SEHNR and CDR2 FQNEAQ (reference sequence). After removal of 6 bases from V and 2 bases from J, the junction contained 4 bases not matched to a gene. The chain's CDR3 is CASSSGTSGTYEQYV. CDR3 bases: TGTGCCAGCAGTTCCGGGACTAGCGGGACCTACGAGCAGTACGTC.